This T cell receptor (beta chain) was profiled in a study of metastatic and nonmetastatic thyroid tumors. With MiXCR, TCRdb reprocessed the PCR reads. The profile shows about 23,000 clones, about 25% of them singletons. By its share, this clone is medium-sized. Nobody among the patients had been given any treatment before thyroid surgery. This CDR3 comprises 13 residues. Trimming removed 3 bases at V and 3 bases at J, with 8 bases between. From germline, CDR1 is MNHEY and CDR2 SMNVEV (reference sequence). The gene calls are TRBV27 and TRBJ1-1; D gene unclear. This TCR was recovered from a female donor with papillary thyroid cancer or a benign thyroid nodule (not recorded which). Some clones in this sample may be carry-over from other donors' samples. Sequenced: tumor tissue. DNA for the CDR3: TGTGCCAGCAGTTTGCAGGAGTACACTGAAGCTTTCTTT. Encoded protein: CASSLQEYTEAFF.